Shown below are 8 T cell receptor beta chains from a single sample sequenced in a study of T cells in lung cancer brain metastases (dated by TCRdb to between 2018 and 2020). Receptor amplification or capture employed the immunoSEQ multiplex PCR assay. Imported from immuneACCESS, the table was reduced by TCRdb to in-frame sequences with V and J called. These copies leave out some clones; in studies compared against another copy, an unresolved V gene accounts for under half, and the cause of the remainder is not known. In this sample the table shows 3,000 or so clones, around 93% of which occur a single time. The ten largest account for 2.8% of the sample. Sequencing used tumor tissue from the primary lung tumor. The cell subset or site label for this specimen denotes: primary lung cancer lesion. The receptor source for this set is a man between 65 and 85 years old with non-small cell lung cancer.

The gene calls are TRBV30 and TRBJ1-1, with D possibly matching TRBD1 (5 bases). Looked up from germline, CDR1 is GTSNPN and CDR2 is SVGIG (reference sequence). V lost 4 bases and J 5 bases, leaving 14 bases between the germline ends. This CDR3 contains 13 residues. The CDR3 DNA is TGTGCCTGGAAATGGGGGAGTGGGACTGAAGCTTTCTTT. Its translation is CAWKWGSGTEAFF.

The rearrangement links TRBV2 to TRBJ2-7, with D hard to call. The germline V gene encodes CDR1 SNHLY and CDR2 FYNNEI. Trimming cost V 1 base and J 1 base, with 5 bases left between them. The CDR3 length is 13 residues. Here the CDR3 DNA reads TGTGCCAGCAGTGAAGGCGTTTCCTACGAGCAGTACTTC. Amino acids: CASSEGVSYEQYF.

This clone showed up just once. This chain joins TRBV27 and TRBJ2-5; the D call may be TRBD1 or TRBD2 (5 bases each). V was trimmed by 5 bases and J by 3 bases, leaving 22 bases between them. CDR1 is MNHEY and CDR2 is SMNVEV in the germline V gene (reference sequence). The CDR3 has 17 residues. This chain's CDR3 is CASSPAFLSGHKETQYF. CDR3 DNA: TGTGCCAGCAGTCCCGCCTTTTTGTCGGGGCATAAAGAGACCCAGTACTTC.

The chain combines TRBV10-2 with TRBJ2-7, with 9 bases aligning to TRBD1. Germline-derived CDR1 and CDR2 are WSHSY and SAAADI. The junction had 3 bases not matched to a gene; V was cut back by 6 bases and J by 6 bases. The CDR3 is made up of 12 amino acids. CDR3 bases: TGCGCCAGCAGACAGGGGGCAGGCGAGCAGTACTTC. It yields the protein CASRQGAGEQYF.

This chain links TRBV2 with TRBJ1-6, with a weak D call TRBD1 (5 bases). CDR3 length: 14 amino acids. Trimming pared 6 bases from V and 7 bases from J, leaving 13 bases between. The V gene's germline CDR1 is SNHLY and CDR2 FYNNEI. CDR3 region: CASSNQGVNSPLHF. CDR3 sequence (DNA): TGTGCCAGCAGCAACCAAGGGGTCAATTCACCCCTCCACTTT.

The CDR3 DNA is TGTGCCAGCAGCTTAGGGGCGTTGGGTGAAGCTTTCTTT. Protein product: CASSLGALGEAFF. The chain carries TRBV7-8 and TRBJ1-1; unclear D gene. The CDR3 has 13 amino acids. V lost 1 base and J lost 7, with 10 bases in between. The germline CDR1 and CDR2 sequences are SGHVS and FQNEAQ.

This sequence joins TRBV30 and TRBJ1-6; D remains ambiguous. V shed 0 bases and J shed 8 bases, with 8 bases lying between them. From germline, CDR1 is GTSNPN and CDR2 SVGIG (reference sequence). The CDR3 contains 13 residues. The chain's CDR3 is CAWSVLNDSPLHF. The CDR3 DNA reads TGTGCCTGGAGTGTACTAAACGATTCACCCCTCCACTTT.

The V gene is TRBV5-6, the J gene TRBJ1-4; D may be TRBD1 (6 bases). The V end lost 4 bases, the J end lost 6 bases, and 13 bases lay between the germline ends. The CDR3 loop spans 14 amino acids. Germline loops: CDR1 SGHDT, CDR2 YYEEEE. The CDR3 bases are TGTGCCAGCAGCCCAGCAGGGGTGGATGAAAAACTGTTTTTT. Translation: CASSPAGVDEKLFF. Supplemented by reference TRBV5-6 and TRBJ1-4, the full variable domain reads DAGVTQSPTHLIKTRGQQVTLRCSPKSGHDTVSWYQQALGQGPQFIFQYYEEEERQRGNFPDRFSGHQFPNYSSELNVNALLLGDSALYLCASSPAGVDEKLFFGSGTQLSVL.